Presented here are 22 T cell receptor beta chains from one specimen sequenced in a study of Graves' ophthalmopathy and Graves' hyperthyroidism. RNA transcripts were the template, and TCR beta CDR3 regions were amplified from them. Amplification began with first-round RT-PCR using HTBI primers, then second-round multiplex PCR was performed. TCRdb ran MiXCR on the multiplex PCR reads and lists one entry per CDR3 protein. Counted here are 200,000 to 250,000 distinct CDR3 sequences, less than 55% occurring once; the ten biggest clones make up more than 45%. Sample: peripheral blood. These receptors were obtained from an adult man with Graves' ophthalmopathy.

A note on this clonotype: Sequence at one end of the junction differs from germline and may be a read error. The rearrangement uses TRBV5-8 and TRBJ2-7; 10 bases fit TRBD1. The CDR3 consists of 17 residues. Germline CDR1 is SGHTS and CDR2 is YDEGEE. CDR3 bases: TGCGCCAGCAGCTATCCGGGACAGGGGAAGATTGGCTACGAGCAGTACTTC. Translated: CASSYPGQGKIGYEQYF. Full variable domain (rest looked up from reference TRBV5-8 and TRBJ2-7): EAGVTQSPTHLIKTRGQQATLRCSPISGHTSVYWYQQALGLGLQFLLWYDEGEERNRGNFPPRFSGRQFPNYSSELNVNALELEDSALYLCASSYPGQGKIGYEQYFGPGTRLTVT.

This clonotype was detected a few times. The J gene is TRBJ2-7, the V gene TRBV2, with D tentatively TRBD1 (6 bases). CDR1 is SNHLY, CDR2 FYNNEI, per germline. The CDR3 is 13 amino acids. V was trimmed by 11 bases and J by 2 bases, leaving 16 bases between them. The CDR3 DNA is TGTGCCGGAGTGGCCACAGGGACCTACGAGCAGTACTTC. Translated: CAGVATGTYEQYF.

In the case of this clonotype: At one boundary the junction diverges from the germline segment, which might be a read error. The chain couples TRBV12-3 or TRBV12-4 to TRBJ2-5; D perhaps matches TRBD1 (6 bases). The CDR3 spans 15 residues. The chain's CDR3 is CASSPRQASQEAQYF. The CDR3 nucleotides are TGTGCCAGCAGTCCCCGACAGGCCAGCCAAGAGGCCCAGTACTTC.

This chain connects TRBV9 to TRBJ2-7; 8 bases align to TRBD2. The V and J ends lost 3 bases and 5 bases, in that order; junction bases with no gene match: 7. From germline, CDR1 is SGDLS and CDR2 YYNGEE. There are 14 residues in the CDR3. The CDR3, as DNA: TGTGCCAGCAGCGAGAGCGGGAGTCGCGACGAGCAGTACTTC. This codes for CASSESGSRDEQYF.

A few counts support this clonotype. The genes are TRBV15 and TRBJ1-3, with a tentative D call TRBD1 (5 bases). The CDR3 sequence is 16 residues long. Germline V CDR1 and CDR2: LNHNV, YYDKDF (reference sequence). With 4 bases removed from V and 0 bases from J, the gap between germline ends came to 13 bases. The CDR3 loop reads CATSTGTLLSGNTIYF. For the CDR3, the DNA is TGTGCCACCAGCACCGGGACCCTGCTCTCTGGAAACACCATATATTTT.

Ten or more counts support this clonotype. The chain uses TRBV20-1 and TRBJ2-7; 8 bases match TRBD2. J lost 11 bases, V lost 0 bases, and 9 bases had no gene match. Germline V lookup: CDR1 DFQATT, CDR2 SNEGSKA (reference sequence). The CDR3 is made up of 13 amino acids. CDR3 loop: CSARDRDVGREYF. The CDR3 nucleotides are TGCAGTGCTAGAGATCGGGACGTCGGGAGGGAGTACTTC.

In this sample, this clonotype turned up a few times. V is TRBV20-1 and J is TRBJ2-5, with D possibly being TRBD2 (6 bases). The germline gives CDR1 DFQATT, CDR2 SNEGSKA (reference sequence). The CDR3 consists of 15 residues. Deletions cut 0 bases from V and 2 bases from J, with 13 bases between. As DNA, the CDR3 is TGCAGTGCTAGAGATCTGAACGCGGGACAAGAGACCCAGTACTTC. Protein: CSARDLNAGQETQYF.

In its sample, this clonotype was seen a few times. The chain carries TRBV7-8 and TRBJ2-6; tentative D call: TRBD2 (5 bases). CDR1 and CDR2 (germline): SGHVS, FQNEAQ. The CDR3 is 16 amino acids. Between the trimmed V and J ends, which lost 2 bases and 0 bases, there was a span of 8 bases. The CDR3 loop is CASSLHRDSGANVLTF. CDR3 in DNA: TGTGCCAGCAGCTTACATCGGGACTCTGGGGCCAACGTCCTGACTTTC.

This chain uses TRBV10-2 with TRBJ1-2, with unresolved D. V was cut by 4 bases and J by 8 bases, with 14 bases left in between. There are 13 residues in the CDR3. Germline V gene lookup returns CDR1 WSHSY and CDR2 SAAADI. CDR3 sequence reads: CASSGEGTVGYTF. In DNA, the CDR3 is TGCGCCAGCAGTGGGGAGGGAACGGTGGGCTACACCTTC.

This clonotype was counted a single time. The J gene is TRBJ1-4, the V gene TRBV19, with unresolved D. Trimming shortened V by 1 base and J by 3 bases, and 6 bases separated the two germline ends. The CDR3 contains 14 residues. CDR1 is LNHDA, CDR2 SQIVND, per germline (reference sequence). Written as DNA, the CDR3 is TGTGCCAGTAGTATAGGAACAGCTAATGAAAAACTGTTTTTT. Translated, it gives CASSIGTANEKLFF.

V is TRBV7-9 and J is TRBJ2-5; 11 bases match TRBD2. Germline V gene sequence: CDR1 SEHNR, CDR2 FQNEAQ (reference sequence). V lost 6 bases to trimming and J lost 3 bases; unmatched junction nucleotides: 9. CDR3 length: 16 residues. DNA for the CDR3: TGTGCCAGCAGTCCAGGACTAGCGGGTACCAAAGAGACCCAGTACTTC. Residues: CASSPGLAGTKETQYF.

V and J are TRBV27 and TRBJ1-2, with 7 nucleotides matching TRBD1. Germline lookup yields CDR1 MNHEY and CDR2 SMNVEV (reference sequence). V shed 4 bases and J 8 bases; nucleotides not matched to a gene: 4. This CDR3 is 12 amino acids long. CDR3 nucleotide sequence: TGTGCCAGCAGTTACAGGGGAGACGGCTACACCTTC. Amino acid sequence: CASSYRGDGYTF.

The chain is built from TRBV5-1 and TRBJ2-2; D possibly matches TRBD1 or TRBD2 (5 bases each). This CDR3 is 16 amino acids long. The V gene lost 0 bases and the J gene lost 7 bases, with 16 bases spanning the gap. Germline CDR1 SGHRS, CDR2 YFSETQ. Written as DNA, the CDR3 is TGCGCCAGCAGCTTGGGATCTAGGGGAGCAATCGGGGAGCTGTTTTTT. It yields the protein CASSLGSRGAIGELFF.

In this sample, this clonotype turned up a few times. The rearrangement uses TRBV29-1 and TRBJ2-3, with a possible D match to TRBD1 (5 bases). Trimming pared 1 base from V and 1 base from J, leaving 12 bases between. Germline CDR1 and CDR2: SQVTM and ANQGSEA. This CDR3 contains 15 residues. In nucleotides, the CDR3 is TGCAGCGTTGAAGTCAGGGATCGGGGCACAGATACGCAGTATTTT. Translated: CSVEVRDRGTDTQYF.

V gene TRBV20-1 combines with J gene TRBJ2-7, with 10 positions matching TRBD2. Trimming cost V 3 bases and J 3 bases; bases outside gene matches: 8. There are 15 residues in the CDR3. CDR1 and CDR2 from the germline V gene are DFQATT and SNEGSKA (reference sequence). This chain's CDR3 is CSARDQREGVYEQYF. The CDR3 DNA sequence: TGCAGTGCTAGGGACCAGCGGGAGGGGGTCTACGAGCAGTACTTC.

This clonotype appeared a few times. CDR3 in amino acids: CATEWPQHF. The CDR3 DNA reads as TGCGCCACCGAGTGGCCCCAGCATTTT. The chain links TRBV10-1 to TRBJ1-5, with unresolved D. The CDR3 is 9 amino acids. V lost 10 bases and J lost 9, with 7 bases in between. Germline V gene sequence: CDR1 WNHNN, CDR2 SYGVQD (reference sequence).

The CDR3 DNA reads as TGTGCCAGCAGTTTTCCGGGGGATCAGCCCCAGCATTTT. Translating gives CASSFPGDQPQHF. The chain joins TRBV12-3 or TRBV12-4 to TRBJ1-5; tentative D call: TRBD1 (5 bases). The CDR3 sequence is 13 residues long. Trimming removed 3 bases from V and 5 bases from J, with 8 bases in between.

This chain joins TRBV9 and TRBJ1-2; 9 bases line up with TRBD1. V dropped 5 bases and J dropped 6; count of bases not matched to a gene: 8. Germline V gene lookup returns CDR1 SGDLS and CDR2 YYNGEE. CDR3 length: 14 residues. CDR3 sequence reads: CASSPGQGRHGYTF. In DNA, the CDR3 is TGTGCCAGCAGTCCCGGACAGGGGAGGCATGGCTACACCTTC.

The gene calls are TRBV10-3 and TRBJ2-7; TRBD2 aligns across 9 bases. J was trimmed by 1 base and V by 4 bases; bases with no gene match: 8. CDR3 length equals 16 residues. Germline V gene data show CDR1 as ENHRY and CDR2 as SYGVKD. The CDR3 is CAISGALAGSSYEQYF. The DNA for the CDR3 is TGTGCCATCAGTGGGGCACTAGCGGGCAGTTCCTACGAGCAGTACTTC.

CDR3 in amino acids: CASSEGNIRQGLTQYF. The CDR3 DNA is TGTGCCAGCAGTGAAGGAAACATTCGGCAGGGACTGACCCAGTACTTC. The J gene is TRBJ2-5, the V gene TRBV6-5, with a possible D match to TRBD2 (6 bases). Trimming left V 5 bases short and J 7 bases short, with 23 bases between. Germline V CDR1 and CDR2: MNHEY, SVGAGI. The CDR3 is 16 residues long.

The rearrangement uses TRBV6-4 and TRBJ1-4; D remains ambiguous. Trimming removed 5 bases from V and 8 bases from J, with 15 bases in between. Germline V gene sequence: CDR1 MRHNA, CDR2 SNTAGT. This CDR3 spans 14 amino acids. The CDR3 sequence is CASSYGQDFEKLFF. CDR3 DNA: TGTGCCAGCAGTTACGGCCAGGATTTCGAAAAACTGTTTTTT.

The chain uses TRBV7-8 and TRBJ1-5; D gene ambiguous. This CDR3 has 14 amino acids. Trimming pared 6 bases from V and 6 bases from J, leaving 15 bases between. The germline V gene has CDR1 SGHVS and CDR2 FQNEAQ. In nucleotides, the CDR3 is TGTGCCAGCAGTTTAAAGGGAGCGGGTCAGCCCCAGCATTTT. This codes for CASSLKGAGQPQHF.